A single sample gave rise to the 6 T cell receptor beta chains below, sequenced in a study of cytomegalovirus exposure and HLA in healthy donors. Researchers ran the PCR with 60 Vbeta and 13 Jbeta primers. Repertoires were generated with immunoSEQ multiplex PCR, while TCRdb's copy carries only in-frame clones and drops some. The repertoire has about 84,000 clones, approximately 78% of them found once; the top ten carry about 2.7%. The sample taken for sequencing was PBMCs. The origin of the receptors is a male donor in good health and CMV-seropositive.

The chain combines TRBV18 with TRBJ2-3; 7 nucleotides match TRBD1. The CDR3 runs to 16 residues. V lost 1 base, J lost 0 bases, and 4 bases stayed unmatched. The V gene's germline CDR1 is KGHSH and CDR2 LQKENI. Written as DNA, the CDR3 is TGTGCCAGCTCACCACTGATGGGACAGAGCACAGATACGCAGTATTTT. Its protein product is CASSPLMGQSTDTQYF. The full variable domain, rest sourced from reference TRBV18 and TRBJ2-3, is NAGVMQNPRHLVRRRGQEARLRCSPMKGHSHVYWYRQLPEEGLKFMVYLQKENIIDESGMPKERFSAEFPKEGPSILRIQQVVRGDSAAYFCASSPLMGQSTDTQYFGPGTRLTVL.

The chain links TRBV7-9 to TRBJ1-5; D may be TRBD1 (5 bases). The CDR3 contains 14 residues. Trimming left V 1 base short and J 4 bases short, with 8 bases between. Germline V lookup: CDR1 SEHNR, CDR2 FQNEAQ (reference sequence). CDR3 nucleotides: TGTGCCAGCAGCTTAGAGTCAGGGAATCAGCCCCAGCATTTT. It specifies CASSLESGNQPQHF.

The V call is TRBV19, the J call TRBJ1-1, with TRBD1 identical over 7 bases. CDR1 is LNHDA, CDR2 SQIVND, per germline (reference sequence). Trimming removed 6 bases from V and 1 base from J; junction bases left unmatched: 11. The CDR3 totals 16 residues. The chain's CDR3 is CASSPMGQLPNTEAFF. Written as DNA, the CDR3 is TGTGCCAGTAGCCCCATGGGACAGTTACCGAACACTGAAGCTTTCTTT.

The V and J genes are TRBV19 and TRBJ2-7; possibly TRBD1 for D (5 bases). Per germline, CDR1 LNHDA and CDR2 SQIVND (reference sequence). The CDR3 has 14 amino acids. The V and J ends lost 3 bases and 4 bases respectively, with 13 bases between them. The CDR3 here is CASSITGRGYEQYF. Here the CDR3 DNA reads TGTGCCAGTAGTATCACAGGTAGGGGTTACGAGCAGTACTTC.

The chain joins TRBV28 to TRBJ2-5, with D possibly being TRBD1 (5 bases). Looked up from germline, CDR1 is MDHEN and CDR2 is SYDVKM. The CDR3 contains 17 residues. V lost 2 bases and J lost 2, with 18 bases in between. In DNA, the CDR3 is TGTGCCAGCAGTTTAATCGGGTCGACAGCCCAACAAGAGACCCAGTACTTC. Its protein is CASSLIGSTAQQETQYF.

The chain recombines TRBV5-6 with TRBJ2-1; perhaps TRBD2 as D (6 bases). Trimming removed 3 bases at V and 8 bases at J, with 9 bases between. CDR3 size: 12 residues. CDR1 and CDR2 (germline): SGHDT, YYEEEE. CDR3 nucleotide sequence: TGTGCCAGCAGCTCCAGGAGGGATGAGCAGTTCTTC. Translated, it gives CASSSRRDEQFF.